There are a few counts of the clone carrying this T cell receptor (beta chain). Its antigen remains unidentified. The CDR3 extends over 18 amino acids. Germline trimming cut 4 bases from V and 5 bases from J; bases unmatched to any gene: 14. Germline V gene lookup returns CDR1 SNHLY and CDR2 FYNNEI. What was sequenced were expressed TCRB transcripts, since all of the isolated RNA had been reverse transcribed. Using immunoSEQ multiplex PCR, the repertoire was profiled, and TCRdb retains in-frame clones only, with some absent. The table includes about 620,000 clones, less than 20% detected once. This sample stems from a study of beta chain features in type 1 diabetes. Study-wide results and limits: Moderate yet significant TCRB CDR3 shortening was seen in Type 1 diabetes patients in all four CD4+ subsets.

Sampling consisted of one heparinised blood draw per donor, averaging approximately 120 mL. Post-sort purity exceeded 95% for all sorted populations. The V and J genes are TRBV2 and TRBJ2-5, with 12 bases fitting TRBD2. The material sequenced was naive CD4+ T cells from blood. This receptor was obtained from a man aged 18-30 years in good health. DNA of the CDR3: TGTGCCAGCAGTGTCGCTAGCGGGGGGGCCGGGAAACGGGAGACCCAGTACTTC. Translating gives CASSVASGGAGKRETQYF.